This T cell receptor (beta chain) was retrieved from a study of cytomegalovirus exposure and HLA in healthy donors. Study-level findings and limits: TRBV6-2, TRBV6-3 and other indistinguishable V segments were excluded. Apparent HLA restriction characterized most CMV-associated TCR beta chains in a later analysis. It has been reported that TCR beta sequences accurately predicted the HLA-A and HLA-B alleles of most subjects.

Per the germline V gene, CDR1 is MGHRA and CDR2 is YSYEKL. The CDR3 runs 14 residues. Trimming took 1 base from V and 8 from J, leaving 14 bases between them. 13 Jbeta primers and 60 Vbeta primers were used for the PCR. The repertoire was sequenced with immunoSEQ multiplex PCR; TCRdb's copy has only in-frame clones and lacks some. The table includes 70,000 to 85,000 clones, 70% to 80% detected once. About this clone itself: Its antigen is not known.

Donors consisted of healthy bone marrow donors. The TCR sequence derives from a man aged 35-49 years in good health and CMV-seropositive. Specimen: PBMCs. The chain links TRBV4-1 to TRBJ1-2; possible D gene TRBD1, 6 bases. Here the CDR3 reads CASSQAGAGSGYTF. The CDR3, as DNA: TGCGCCAGCAGCCAAGCAGGGGCTGGGAGCGGCTACACCTTC.